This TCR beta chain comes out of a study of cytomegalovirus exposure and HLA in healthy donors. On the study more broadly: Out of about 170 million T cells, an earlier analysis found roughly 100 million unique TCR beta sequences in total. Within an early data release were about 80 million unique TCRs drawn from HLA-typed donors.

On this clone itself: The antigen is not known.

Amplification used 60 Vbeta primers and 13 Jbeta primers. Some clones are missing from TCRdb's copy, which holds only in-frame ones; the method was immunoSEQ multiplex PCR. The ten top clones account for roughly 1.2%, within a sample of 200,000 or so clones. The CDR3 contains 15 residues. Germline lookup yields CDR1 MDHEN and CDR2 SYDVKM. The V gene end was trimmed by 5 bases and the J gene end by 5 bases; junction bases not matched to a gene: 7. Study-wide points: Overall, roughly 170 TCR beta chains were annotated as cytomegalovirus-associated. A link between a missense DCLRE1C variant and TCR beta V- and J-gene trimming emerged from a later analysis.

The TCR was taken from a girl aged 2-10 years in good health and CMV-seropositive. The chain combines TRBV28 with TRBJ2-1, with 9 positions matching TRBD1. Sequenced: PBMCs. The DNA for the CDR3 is TGTGCCAGCAGTGGACAGGGGATCCCTAACAATGAGCAGTTCTTC. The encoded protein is CASSGQGIPNNEQFF.